Below, one T cell receptor beta chain is given with its context. The source of the sample is a study of graft-versus-host responses after intestinal transplantation. The CDR3 is 15 residues long. After removal of 0 bases from V and 4 bases from J, the junction contained 3 bases not matched to a gene. Germline V lookup: CDR1 SGDLS, CDR2 YYNGEE. Clones were sequenced by immunoSEQ multiplex PCR, and TCRdb holds only the in-frame ones, with some missing. The sample carries about 10,000 clones, nearly 95% recorded once. The chain recombines TRBV9 with TRBJ2-3, with 9 bases that match TRBD2. Sequenced here: bone marrow, sampled about 520 days after intestinal transplantation. This TCR was sampled from a human patient who received an intestinal transplant, so some T cells may come from the graft donor. The CDR3 nucleotides read TGTGCCAGCAGCGTAGAAGGCGGGAGGGCAGATACGCAGTATTTT. As protein: CASSVEGGRADTQYF. The complete variable domain, with remaining parts taken from reference TRBV9 and TRBJ2-3, reads DSGVTQTPKHLITATGQRVTLRCSPRSGDLSVYWYQQSLDQGLQFLIQYYNGEERAKGNILERFSAQQFPDLHSELNLSSLELGDSALYFCASSVEGGRADTQYFGPGTRLTVL.